These 32 T cell receptor beta chains share one sample of origin, sequenced in a study of PD-1 blockade in classical Hodgkin lymphoma. Time point in this sample: cycle 4 day 1 (C4D1), after five to seven weeks of nivolumab. There was relapse after autologous stem cell transplantation in every patient, and there was variation in brentuximab vedotin exposure. Some clones are missing from TCRdb's copy, which holds only in-frame ones; the method was immunoSEQ multiplex PCR. This sample yields over 85,000 clones, of which 90% are seen a single time; under 3% belongs to the top ten. The input for sequencing was peripheral blood mononuclear cells (PBMCs), taken before the fourth cycle of nivolumab. The receptors were sampled from a human donor with classical Hodgkin lymphoma.

This clone was detected only once. The chain couples TRBV5-1 to TRBJ2-3; D not certain. Germline V gives CDR1 SGHRS, CDR2 YFSETQ. V lost 0 bases and J lost 2, with 7 bases in between. This CDR3 has 14 amino acids. The CDR3 reads CASSLGLDTDTQYF. DNA for the CDR3: TGCGCCAGCAGCTTGGGCCTTGACACAGATACGCAGTATTTT.

V is TRBV5-5 and J is TRBJ1-1; D is ambiguous. CDR1 and CDR2 (germline): SGHKS, YYEKEE (reference sequence). Trimming cost V 2 bases and J 2 bases, with 7 bases left between them. The CDR3 consists of 13 residues. CDR3 in DNA: TGTGCCAGCAGCTTTCACACTAACACTGAAGCTTTCTTT. Amino acid sequence: CASSFHTNTEAFF. Looking up the rest from reference TRBV5-5 and TRBJ1-1 gives the full variable domain: DAGVTQSPTHLIKTRGQQVTLRCSPISGHKSVSWYQQVLGQGPQFIFQYYEKEERGRGNFPDRFSARQFPNYSSELNVNALLLGDSALYLCASSFHTNTEAFFGQGTRLTVV.

The gene calls are TRBV5-1 and TRBJ2-2; tentatively, D is TRBD2 (5 bases). Trimming stripped 0 bases from V and 3 bases from J, with 9 bases between. CDR3 length: 15 residues. Germline CDR1 SGHRS, CDR2 YFSETQ. The CDR3 nucleotides read TGCGCCAGCAGCTTGGTGGTGGGAGACACCGGGGAGCTGTTTTTT. This codes for CASSLVVGDTGELFF.

The chain uses TRBV6-5 and TRBJ2-6, with unresolved D. The germline V and J ends were trimmed by 1 base and 2 bases, with 6 bases remaining between them. The CDR3 spans 15 residues. Germline V gives CDR1 MNHEY, CDR2 SVGAGI. The CDR3 spells CASSYLGTGANVLTF. DNA for the CDR3: TGTGCCAGCAGTTACTTGGGGACTGGGGCCAACGTCCTGACTTTC.

This clone was counted once. V usage is TRBV9 and J usage is TRBJ1-1, with D perhaps TRBD1 (6 bases). Deletions cut 2 bases from V and 0 bases from J, with 8 bases between. Germline V lookup: CDR1 SGDLS, CDR2 YYNGEE. The CDR3 consists of 14 residues. The CDR3 protein is CASSVGQLNTEAFF. In DNA form, the CDR3 reads TGTGCCAGCAGCGTCGGACAGTTGAACACTGAAGCTTTCTTT.

The chain employs TRBV28 and TRBJ2-5; D uncertain. The ends were cut back, 6 bases at V and 4 bases at J, with 6 bases in the middle. Germline CDR1 is MDHEN and CDR2 is SYDVKM. This CDR3 region has 11 residues. CDR3 coding DNA: TGTGCCAGCAGACAGACAGAGACCCAGTACTTC. This sequence encodes CASRQTETQYF.

The chain carries TRBV7-2 and TRBJ2-1, with 10 bases that match TRBD2. In germline, CDR1 is SGHTA, CDR2 FQGNSA. The CDR3 runs to 16 residues. V dropped 6 bases and J dropped 8; count of bases not matched to a gene: 13. The CDR3 here is CASRLRASGGKDEQFF. The CDR3 nucleotides read TGTGCCAGCAGGCTTAGGGCTAGCGGGGGTAAAGATGAGCAGTTCTTC. The whole variable domain, filled in from reference TRBV7-2 and TRBJ2-1, reads GAGVSQSPSNKVTEKGKDVELRCDPISGHTALYWYRQSLGQGLEFLIYFQGNSAPDKSGLPSDRFSAERTGGSVSTLTIQRTQQEDSAVYLCASRLRASGGKDEQFFGPGTRLTVL.

The chain is built from TRBV19 and TRBJ1-1; the D gene is possibly TRBD1 (6 bases). CDR3 size: 14 residues. Germline values: CDR1 LNHDA, CDR2 SQIVND (reference sequence). Trimming took 4 bases from V and 4 from J, leaving 13 bases between them. The DNA for the CDR3 is TGTGCCAGTAGTAACCAGGGGCGCGTCACTGAAGCTTTCTTT. It translates to CASSNQGRVTEAFF. Looking up the rest from reference TRBV19 and TRBJ1-1 gives the full variable domain: DGGITQSPKYLFRKEGQNVTLSCEQNLNHDAMYWYRQDPGQGLRLIYYSQIVNDFQKGDIAEGYSVSREKKESFPLTVTSAQKNPTAFYLCASSNQGRVTEAFFGQGTRLTVV.

The rearrangement uses TRBV6-1 and TRBJ2-7; D gene unclear. This CDR3 region has 13 residues. Per germline, CDR1 MNHNS and CDR2 SASEGT. V lost 0 bases to trimming and J lost 3 bases, with 6 bases between them. CDR3 sequence: CASSEADGYEQYF. The CDR3 nucleotides read TGTGCCAGCAGTGAAGCAGACGGCTACGAGCAGTACTTC.

V usage is TRBV28 and J usage is TRBJ2-5; D gene ambiguous. This CDR3 is built from 15 residues. Germline lookup yields CDR1 MDHEN and CDR2 SYDVKM. The germline V and J ends were trimmed by 1 base and 4 bases, with 13 bases remaining between them. The chain's CDR3 is CASSLLEGYGETQYF. The CDR3 coding sequence is TGTGCCAGCAGTTTATTGGAAGGGTATGGAGAGACCCAGTACTTC.

V gene TRBV30 combines with J gene TRBJ1-1, with D maybe TRBD1 (6 bases). The CDR3 consists of 14 residues. V lost 2 bases and J 1 base, leaving 11 bases between the germline ends. The V gene's germline CDR1 is GTSNPN and CDR2 SVGIG (reference sequence). DNA for the CDR3: TGTGCCTGGAGTAGGGGGGGCGCGAACACTGAAGCTTTCTTT. Its translation is CAWSRGGANTEAFF.

The V call is TRBV6-1, the J call TRBJ1-2, with a possible D match to TRBD1 (6 bases). CDR1 is MNHNS, CDR2 SASEGT, per germline. V was trimmed by 3 bases and J by 6 bases, leaving 11 bases between them. The CDR3 contains 13 residues. As DNA, the CDR3 is TGTGCCAGCAGTGACACGGGGGCTAATGGCTACACCTTC. This encodes CASSDTGANGYTF.

V is TRBV6-5 and J is TRBJ1-2, with D perhaps TRBD1 (5 bases). The CDR3 is 14 residues long. V shed 2 bases and J shed 0 bases, with 7 bases lying between them. Germline values: CDR1 MNHEY, CDR2 SVGAGI. This CDR3 is CASSYGGTNYGYTF. The CDR3, as DNA: TGTGCCAGCAGTTACGGGGGGACTAACTATGGCTACACCTTC.

This clone was detected only once. V and J are TRBV2 and TRBJ2-1; D tentatively reads TRBD1 or TRBD2 (5 bases each). The germline CDR1 and CDR2 sequences are SNHLY and FYNNEI. This CDR3 contains 13 residues. Trimming removed 7 bases at V and 4 bases at J, with 11 bases between. The CDR3 reads CASIRDGYNEQFF. DNA for the CDR3: TGTGCCAGCATACGGGACGGTTACAATGAGCAGTTCTTC. Looking up the rest from reference TRBV2 and TRBJ2-1 gives the full variable domain: EPEVTQTPSHQVTQMGQEVILRCVPISNHLYFYWYRQILGQKVEFLVSFYNNEISEKSEIFDDQFSVERPDGSNFTLKIRSTKLEDSAMYFCASIRDGYNEQFFGPGTRLTVL.

The rearrangement joins TRBV5-1 to TRBJ2-5; the D gene is possibly TRBD1 (6 bases). V was cut by 0 bases and J by 3 bases, with 12 bases left in between. Germline CDR1 and CDR2: SGHRS and YFSETQ. The CDR3 length is 15 residues. CDR3 in amino acids: CASSLGGGREETQYF. The CDR3 DNA sequence: TGCGCCAGCAGCTTGGGAGGGGGTCGGGAAGAGACCCAGTACTTC.

The chain couples TRBV19 to TRBJ2-5, with D maybe TRBD1 (6 bases). CDR1 LNHDA and CDR2 SQIVND come from the germline V gene (reference sequence). The CDR3 has 15 residues. Trimming shortened V by 1 base and J by 2 bases, and 11 bases separated the two germline ends. The CDR3 loop is CASSIGQATQETQYF. CDR3 sequence (DNA): TGTGCCAGTAGTATAGGACAGGCGACTCAAGAGACCCAGTACTTC.

This sequence joins TRBV7-3 and TRBJ2-1, with TRBD2 matching over 7 bases. J was trimmed by 5 bases and V by 5 bases; bases with no gene match: 3. Germline CDR1 SGHTA, CDR2 FQGTGA. CDR3 length: 13 amino acids. The CDR3 loop reads CASSLRGDNEQFF. The DNA of the CDR3 is TGTGCCAGCAGCCTCCGGGGGGACAATGAGCAGTTCTTC. The full variable domain, its missing parts supplied by reference TRBV7-3 and TRBJ2-1, is GAGVSQTPSNKVTEKGKYVELRCDPISGHTALYWYRQSLGQGPEFLIYFQGTGAADDSGLPNDRFFAVRPEGSVSTLKIQRTERGDSAVYLCASSLRGDNEQFFGPGTRLTVL.

V is TRBV18 and J is TRBJ2-7; 11 positions agree with TRBD1. The length of the CDR3 is 15 residues. Germline CDR1 and CDR2: KGHSH and LQKENI. The V and J ends lost 3 bases and 4 bases, in that order; junction bases with no gene match: 5. In DNA, the CDR3 is TGTGCCAGCTCACCCCCGGGACAGGGGGGGTACGAGCAGTACTTC. As protein: CASSPPGQGGYEQYF. The variable domain in full, completed from reference TRBV18 and TRBJ2-7, reads NAGVMQNPRHLVRRRGQEARLRCSPMKGHSHVYWYRQLPEEGLKFMVYLQKENIIDESGMPKERFSAEFPKEGPSILRIQQVVRGDSAAYFCASSPPGQGGYEQYFGPGTRLTVT.

This rearrangement joins TRBV11-3 to TRBJ1-1; maybe TRBD1 (5 bases). Germline V CDR1 and CDR2: SGHNT, YENEEA. CDR3 size: 14 residues. V was shortened by 5 bases and J by 1 base, with 11 bases between the two germline ends. The CDR3 DNA reads as TGTGCCAGCAGCCCCAACGGGGCGAACACTGAAGCTTTCTTT. This translates into CASSPNGANTEAFF.

The chain carries TRBV28 and TRBJ1-5; D is possibly TRBD1 (5 bases). Trimming took 9 bases from V and 0 from J, leaving 15 bases between them. Germline V gives CDR1 MDHEN, CDR2 SYDVKM. The CDR3 consists of 15 residues. The CDR3 DNA reads as TGTGCCAGTGTCAAAGGGGAATATAGCAATCAGCCCCAGCATTTT. Translation gives CASVKGEYSNQPQHF.

The DNA of the CDR3 is TGTGCCAGCTCACCACTACCATCCTCTGCTAACTATGGCTACACCTTC. It codes for CASSPLPSSANYGYTF. V is TRBV18 and J is TRBJ1-2; D gene ambiguous. CDR3 length equals 16 residues. Germline-derived CDR1 and CDR2 are KGHSH and LQKENI. V shed 1 base and J shed 0 bases, with 12 bases lying between them.

This clone occurred once. V is TRBV7-9 and J is TRBJ1-3, with D possibly being TRBD1 (6 bases). V gave up 3 bases and J gave up 5 bases, with 14 bases separating them. CDR3 length equals 15 residues. The germline CDR1 and CDR2 sequences are SEHNR and FQNEAQ (reference sequence). The CDR3 DNA reads TGTGCCAGCAGCTTGGACAGATCTTTTCGAAACACCATATATTTT. Protein: CASSLDRSFRNTIYF. Supplemented by reference TRBV7-9 and TRBJ1-3, the full variable domain reads DTGVSQNPRHKITKRGQNVTFRCDPISEHNRLYWYRQTLGQGPEFLTYFQNEAQLEKSRLLSDRFSAERPKGSFSTLEIQRTEQGDSAMYLCASSLDRSFRNTIYFGEGSWLTVV.

For the CDR3, the DNA is TGTGCCAGCACCTCCCCCTGGACCTCCTACGAGCAGTACTTC. Translated: CASTSPWTSYEQYF. The chain links TRBV6-6 to TRBJ2-7; D remains unclear. The CDR3 length is 14 residues. V was trimmed by 7 bases and J by 0 bases, leaving 13 bases between them. The germline V gene has CDR1 MNHNY and CDR2 SVGAGI (reference sequence).

The CDR3 spells CASTPTGSYGYTF. In nucleotides, the CDR3 is TGTGCCAGCACTCCGACAGGGTCCTATGGCTACACCTTC. The chain carries TRBV6-5 and TRBJ1-2; 7 nucleotides agree with TRBD1. The CDR3 length is 13 residues. Trimming removed 7 bases from V and 4 bases from J; junction bases left unmatched: 6. Germline V gives CDR1 MNHEY, CDR2 SVGAGI.

This clone was recorded once. This chain links TRBV5-1 with TRBJ1-5; D is ambiguous. V gave up 0 bases and J gave up 0 bases, with 7 bases separating them. The CDR3 spans 15 residues. CDR1 and CDR2 from the germline V gene are SGHRS and YFSETQ. The CDR3 sequence is CASSLGGYSNQPQHF. The CDR3 DNA reads TGCGCCAGCAGCTTGGGCGGTTATAGCAATCAGCCCCAGCATTTT.

In DNA form, the CDR3 reads TGTGCCAGCAGGACCGGGACAGGGGGCGCGGAGCAGTACTTC. Translating gives CASRTGTGGAEQYF. This chain joins TRBV27 and TRBJ2-7; 12 bases match TRBD1. V lost 6 bases, J lost 7 bases, and 7 bases stayed unmatched. CDR1 and CDR2 from the germline V gene are MNHEY and SMNVEV (reference sequence). The CDR3 is 14 amino acids.

The J gene is TRBJ1-5, the V gene TRBV7-6; D gene uncertain. The germline V gene has CDR1 SGHVS and CDR2 FNYEAQ. The CDR3 is 14 amino acids. The V and J ends lost 2 bases and 7 bases respectively, with 12 bases between them. CDR3 in DNA: TGTGCCAGCAGCTTATCAGGACCGGGGCAGCCCCAGCATTTT. Protein product: CASSLSGPGQPQHF.

V usage is TRBV6-6 and J usage is TRBJ2-2; 7 bases fit TRBD1. Trimming removed 8 bases from V and 7 bases from J; junction bases left unmatched: 13. The CDR3 is 15 residues long. CDR1 and CDR2 (germline): MNHNY, SVGAGI (reference sequence). For the CDR3, the DNA is TGTGCCAGCTCCAAGGGACAGCGTCATATCGGGGAGCTGTTTTTT. It yields the protein CASSKGQRHIGELFF.

The chain couples TRBV7-3 to TRBJ2-1; the D is unclear. Trimming left V 2 bases short and J 0 bases short, with 8 bases between. This CDR3 has 15 amino acids. CDR1 is SGHTA, CDR2 FQGTGA, per germline. Written as DNA, the CDR3 is TGTGCCAGCAGCTTAGGGGTAAACTCCTACAATGAGCAGTTCTTC. This codes for CASSLGVNSYNEQFF.

This sequence joins TRBV6-1 and TRBJ2-7; tentatively, D is TRBD1 (5 bases). The CDR3 runs 18 residues. V shed 0 bases and J shed 2 bases, with 20 bases lying between them. Germline lookup yields CDR1 MNHNS and CDR2 SASEGT. As DNA, the CDR3 is TGTGCCAGCAGTGAAGCCGGATTTCAGGTGGGGCTTGCCTACGAGCAGTACTTC. Its translation: CASSEAGFQVGLAYEQYF.

The chain joins TRBV7-9 to TRBJ2-7; D is unresolved. The germline V gene has CDR1 SEHNR and CDR2 FQNEAQ (reference sequence). The CDR3 totals 14 residues. V was trimmed by 4 bases and J by 4 bases, leaving 14 bases between them. The CDR3 nucleotides read TGTGCCAGCAGCTCGCAGGAAGAGTCATACGAGCAGTACTTC. Translation gives CASSSQEESYEQYF. The variable domain in full, completed from reference TRBV7-9 and TRBJ2-7, reads DTGVSQNPRHKITKRGQNVTFRCDPISEHNRLYWYRQTLGQGPEFLTYFQNEAQLEKSRLLSDRFSAERPKGSFSTLEIQRTEQGDSAMYLCASSSQEESYEQYFGPGTRLTVT.

CDR3 sequence: CASGASASAGADTQYF. CDR3 sequence (DNA): TGTGCCAGCGGGGCTAGCGCCTCTGCGGGGGCAGATACGCAGTATTTT. The J gene is TRBJ2-3, the V gene TRBV13; TRBD2 aligns across 7 bases. The CDR3 covers 16 residues. V dropped 8 bases and J dropped 4; count of bases not matched to a gene: 15. In germline, CDR1 is PRHDT, CDR2 FYEKMQ (reference sequence).